The clone carrying this TCR beta chain was picked up many times. This sample stems from a study of T cells in Graves' hyperthyroidism and ophthalmopathy. RNA transcripts were the template for amplifying TCR beta CDR3 regions. The TCR CDR3 was amplified in a first-round RT-PCR using the HTBI primer set. A single record per CDR3 protein comes from TCRdb applying MiXCR to the multiplex PCR reads. The sample lists 500,000 to 750,000 distinct CDR3 sequences; 35% to 55% were seen once. CDR3 size: 12 residues. Germline V gene sequence: CDR1 SQVTM, CDR2 ANQGSEA. V gave up 3 bases and J gave up 5 bases; unmatched junction bases: 3.

V and J are TRBV29-1 and TRBJ1-2; 7 nucleotides match TRBD1. Sequenced sample: peripheral blood or thyroid tissue (not recorded which). The sequence came from a young woman with Graves' hyperthyroidism. Here the CDR3 reads CSVDRDRYGYTF. Here the CDR3 DNA reads TGCAGCGTTGATAGGGACAGATATGGCTACACCTTC.